Listed below are T cell receptor beta chains from one sample, sequenced in a study of early T cells in non-severe SARS-CoV-2 infection. Using its own MiXCR run on the 5' RACE reads, TCRdb lists one record per CDR3 protein. The repertoire holds 70,000 to 95,000 distinct CDR3 sequences, with approximately 14% as singletons. Input material: whole blood. The source is an adult who was a healthcare worker with PCR-confirmed SARS-CoV-2 infection or an uninfected control (not recorded which). CDR3s leave out the opening cysteine and the closing phenylalanine or tryptophan.

CDR3 protein	V gene	J gene
ASSSSWQGASSTEAF	TRBV12-3/TRBV12-4	TRBJ1-1
ASSELANQPQH	TRBV10-2	TRBJ1-5
ASIQSWTTLNTGELF	TRBV27	TRBJ2-2
SAGYTGELF	TRBV29-1	TRBJ2-2
ATRSGGAEKGYT	TRBV10-3	TRBJ1-2
ASSLPDLYGYT	TRBV12-3/TRBV12-4	TRBJ1-2
ASSVQGSGNTIY	TRBV9	TRBJ1-3
ASKDSEAF	TRBV2	TRBJ1-1
SARAPGTSPGELF	TRBV20-1	TRBJ2-2
SAKSAGGTGGKNIQY	TRBV20-1	TRBJ2-4
SAREETMSRIKSYNEQF	TRBV20-1	TRBJ2-1
ASRGVTGGLETQY	TRBV19	TRBJ2-5
ASSLDGATGNTIY	TRBV5-5	TRBJ1-3
SVKQGSLTEAF	TRBV29-1	TRBJ1-1
ASSSGSRGITEAF	TRBV11-2	TRBJ1-1
ARSPITGGTEAF	TRBV5-3	TRBJ1-1
ASSGTVNSPLH	TRBV7-6	TRBJ1-6
SVEDGALLNGYT	TRBV29-1	TRBJ1-2
ASSPPGDTDFCT	TRBV18	TRBJ1-2
ASSLGQGAHSPLH	TRBV5-8	TRBJ1-6
ASSAVTYGYT	TRBV25-1	TRBJ1-2
ASSLVGPTNTGELF	TRBV7-8	TRBJ2-2
ASSYGSGVGMGGSYNEQF	TRBV6-2/TRBV6-3	TRBJ2-1
ASSEQGRLDNEQF	TRBV6-4	TRBJ2-1
ASSFGQMNTEAF	TRBV28	TRBJ1-1
SAREGSGFDQPQH	TRBV20-1	TRBJ1-5
AISATGTDIQPQH	TRBV10-3	TRBJ1-5
ASSYSKADTQY	TRBV6-6	TRBJ2-3
SVIAASSYNEQF	TRBV29-1	TRBJ2-1
ASSNTPNTEAF	TRBV9	TRBJ1-1
ASSLASLGSNQPQH	TRBV7-9	TRBJ1-5
ASSQGVAEKLF	TRBV2	TRBJ1-4
ASSLYNSGQETQY	TRBV18	TRBJ2-5
ASQWVGNQPQH	TRBV6-2/TRBV6-3	TRBJ1-5
AIRNGGYSITDTQY	TRBV6-5	TRBJ2-3
ASSLDLGDTQY	TRBV7-8	TRBJ2-3
ASTPGGVGSPLH	TRBV6-5	TRBJ1-6
ASSAPGTARQETQY	TRBV25-1	TRBJ2-5
SASIPGPDTQY	TRBV20-1	TRBJ2-3
ASSQTAKNTEAF	TRBV14	TRBJ1-1
ASSPGTSLRPTDTQY	TRBV27	TRBJ2-3
ASSLARLGNYGYT	TRBV7-8	TRBJ1-2
SVLSAGGPSLSTDTQY	TRBV29-1	TRBJ2-3
ASRKEGNYNEQF	TRBV5-1	TRBJ2-1
ASGGVGNTIY	TRBV7-3	TRBJ1-3
ASSPGQRLSGANVLT	TRBV4-1	TRBJ2-6
ASSDGTEETQY	TRBV12-3/TRBV12-4	TRBJ2-5
ATARRGVNTDTQY	TRBV7-2	TRBJ2-3
SVQIGYEEDTQY	TRBV29-1	TRBJ2-3
ASSTTGDNQPQH	TRBV19	TRBJ1-5
ASTYSGANTDTQY	TRBV5-8	TRBJ2-3
ASSLWGSGGDNEQF	TRBV12-3/TRBV12-4	TRBJ2-1
ASGLGQGVSEAF	TRBV5-1	TRBJ1-1
SARPSGYNEQF	TRBV20-1	TRBJ2-1
ASSLVTGEGYGYT	TRBV5-1	TRBJ1-2